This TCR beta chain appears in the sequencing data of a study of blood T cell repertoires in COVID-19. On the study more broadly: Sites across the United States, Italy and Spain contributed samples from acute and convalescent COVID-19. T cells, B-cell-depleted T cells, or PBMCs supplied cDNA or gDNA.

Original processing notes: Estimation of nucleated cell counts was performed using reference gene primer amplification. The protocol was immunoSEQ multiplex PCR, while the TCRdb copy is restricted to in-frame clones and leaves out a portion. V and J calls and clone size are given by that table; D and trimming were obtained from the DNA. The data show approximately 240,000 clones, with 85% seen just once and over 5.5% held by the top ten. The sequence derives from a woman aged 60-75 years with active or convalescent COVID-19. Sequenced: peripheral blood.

The CDR3 region is CASSRNSRGSYTDTQYF. In DNA, the CDR3 is TGTGCCAGCAGCCGAAACTCTAGGGGGTCATACACAGATACGCAGTATTTT. The chain has TRBV7-3 and TRBJ2-3; perhaps TRBD1 as D (6 bases). Germline V lookup: CDR1 SGHTA, CDR2 FQGTGA. The CDR3 is 17 residues long. The V end lost 5 bases, the J end lost 2 bases, and 20 bases lay between the germline ends. Filled out from reference TRBV7-3 and TRBJ2-3, the complete variable domain reads GAGVSQTPSNKVTEKGKYVELRCDPISGHTALYWYRQSLGQGPEFLIYFQGTGAADDSGLPNDRFFAVRPEGSVSTLKIQRTERGDSAVYLCASSRNSRGSYTDTQYFGPGTRLTVL.